The 20 T cell receptor beta chains given below trace back to one sample, sequenced in a study of blood T cell repertoires in COVID-19. Sequencing used immunoSEQ multiplex PCR; TCRdb keeps in-frame clones, though not all of them. This sample has some 200,000 clones, with around 84% found just once. The sequencing sample was made of peripheral blood. The source is a woman in her seventies with COVID-19, enrolled during active disease.

The rearrangement links TRBV5-1 to TRBJ2-2; unclear D gene. Trimming stripped 1 base from V and 0 bases from J, with 10 bases between. CDR1 is SGHRS, CDR2 YFSETQ, per germline. The CDR3 sequence is 16 residues long. In DNA, the CDR3 is TGCGCCAGCAGCTTGAGCAGCGCGGCGAACACCGGGGAGCTGTTTTTT. Protein sequence: CASSLSSAANTGELFF.

This clone was detected only once. The rearrangement links TRBV13 to TRBJ1-2; D not certain. The ends were cut back, 1 base at V and 8 bases at J, with 11 bases in the middle. Germline lookup yields CDR1 PRHDT and CDR2 FYEKMQ (reference sequence). CDR3 size: 13 residues. CDR3 sequence reads: CASSLAGVGGYTF. CDR3 sequence (DNA): TGTGCCAGCAGCTTAGCGGGAGTAGGGGGCTACACCTTC.

CDR3 sequence (DNA): TGTGCCAGCAGTTCCGGACGGGACAGAATGTCACCCCTCCACTTT. This codes for CASSSGRDRMSPLHF. The V gene is TRBV28, the J gene TRBJ1-6, with 7 bases identical to TRBD1. Germline V gene lookup returns CDR1 MDHEN and CDR2 SYDVKM. The V and J ends lost 4 bases and 10 bases, in that order; junction bases with no gene match: 10. The CDR3 contains 15 residues.

This clone is a singleton in its sample. The V and J genes are TRBV14 and TRBJ1-2; 7 nucleotides align to TRBD1. Germline V gene data show CDR1 as SGHDN and CDR2 as FVKESK. The V and J ends lost 3 bases and 6 bases, in that order; junction bases with no gene match: 1. CDR3 size: 12 residues. The CDR3 sequence: CASSQQGDGYTF. The CDR3 coding sequence is TGTGCCAGCAGCCAGCAGGGGGATGGCTACACCTTC.

CDR3 sequence (DNA): TGTGCCAGCAGTGGGGGGTCCGCTAACTATGGCTACACCTTC. Residues: CASSGGSANYGYTF. The chain employs TRBV6-6 and TRBJ1-2; possibly TRBD1 for D (5 bases). V was pared by 5 bases and J by 0 bases, with 10 bases between. The length of the CDR3 is 14 residues. Germline-derived CDR1 and CDR2 are MNHNY and SVGAGI (reference sequence).

The chain links TRBV19 to TRBJ1-5; TRBD1 might be the D (5 bases). Between the trimmed V and J ends, which lost 6 bases and 1 base, there was a span of 19 bases. This CDR3 contains 17 residues. Germline CDR1 is LNHDA and CDR2 is SQIVND (reference sequence). In DNA, the CDR3 is TGTGCCAGTAGCCCAGTGGGGCGGCTTTCGAGCAATCAGCCCCAGCATTTT. Its translation is CASSPVGRLSSNQPQHF.

This chain links TRBV30 with TRBJ2-1; 9 bases fit TRBD2. The CDR3 runs 14 residues. The J segment lost 9 bases and the V segment lost 1 base, leaving 7 bases of the junction unmatched. Germline V CDR1 and CDR2: GTSNPN, SVGIG (reference sequence). The chain's CDR3 is CAWSALAGTPEQFF. DNA of the CDR3: TGTGCCTGGAGTGCTCTAGCGGGAACCCCTGAGCAGTTCTTC.

J is TRBJ2-1 and V is TRBV24-1; TRBD1 is a possible D gene (7 bases). V lost 8 bases, J lost 9 bases, and 13 bases lay in between. The CDR3 has 12 amino acids. Germline loops: CDR1 KGHDR, CDR2 SFDVKD. The CDR3 protein is CATNRQGGEQFF. CDR3 sequence (DNA): TGTGCCACCAACCGACAGGGAGGTGAGCAGTTCTTC.

The chain couples TRBV28 to TRBJ1-2, with TRBD1 matching over 9 bases. After removal of 5 bases from V and 7 bases from J, the junction contained 5 bases not matched to a gene. The length of the CDR3 is 13 residues. In germline, CDR1 is MDHEN, CDR2 SYDVKM. The CDR3 coding sequence is TGTGCCAGCAGTCACGGACAGGGGTTTGGCTACACCTTC. Residues: CASSHGQGFGYTF.

The genes are TRBV19 and TRBJ2-1; possible D gene TRBD1, 6 bases. CDR1 is LNHDA, CDR2 SQIVND, per germline (reference sequence). This CDR3 region has 15 residues. Trimming removed 9 bases at V and 0 bases at J, with 15 bases between. The DNA of the CDR3 is TGTGCCAGCGCCACGGGACACAGCTCCTACAATGAGCAGTTCTTC. This gives the protein CASATGHSSYNEQFF. Full variable domain (remainder filled in from reference TRBV19 and TRBJ2-1): DGGITQSPKYLFRKEGQNVTLSCEQNLNHDAMYWYRQDPGQGLRLIYYSQIVNDFQKGDIAEGYSVSREKKESFPLTVTSAQKNPTAFYLCASATGHSSYNEQFFGPGTRLTVL.

This chain connects TRBV3-1 (or the pseudogene TRBV3-2) to TRBJ2-2, with a weak D call TRBD1 (6 bases). Deletions cut 4 bases from V and 2 bases from J, with 11 bases between. This CDR3 is built from 15 residues. Germline V lookup: CDR1 LGHDT, CDR2 YNNKEL (reference sequence). The CDR3 bases are TGTGCCAGCAGCCGAACAGGGTCCAACACCGGGGAGCTGTTTTTT. Residues: CASSRTGSNTGELFF.

The V and J genes are TRBV19 and TRBJ2-1, with 12 bases identical to TRBD2. Unmatched junction bases numbered 17, after V lost 6 bases and J lost 2 bases. Germline CDR1 is LNHDA and CDR2 is SQIVND (reference sequence). This CDR3 region has 20 residues. The DNA of the CDR3 is TGTGCCAGTAGAGCATCACCGCGACCGCTAGCGGGAGGGGCCTACAATGAGCAGTTCTTC. The encoded protein is CASRASPRPLAGGAYNEQFF.

The V gene is TRBV18, the J gene TRBJ1-1; 8 bases align to TRBD1. Trimming took 4 bases from V and 8 from J; bases not matched to a gene: 6. The CDR3 loop spans 13 amino acids. Germline-derived CDR1 and CDR2 are KGHSH and LQKENI. CDR3 sequence reads: CASSRFQGAEAFF. CDR3 bases: TGTGCCAGCTCACGCTTCCAGGGGGCCGAAGCTTTCTTT.

This chain connects TRBV7-3 to TRBJ1-2; 7 bases are shared with TRBD1. Germline V gene sequence: CDR1 SGHTA, CDR2 FQGTGA. J lost 5 bases, V lost 5 bases, and 5 bases had no gene match. The CDR3 loop spans 13 amino acids. The CDR3 sequence is CASSASGGYGYTF. In DNA form, the CDR3 reads TGTGCCAGCAGCGCTTCAGGGGGGTATGGCTACACCTTC.

The V call is TRBV12-3 or TRBV12-4, the J call TRBJ2-7; 9 positions match TRBD1. The V segment lost 4 bases and the J segment 5 bases; nucleotides outside the gene matches: 3. This CDR3 spans 13 amino acids. In DNA, the CDR3 is TGTGCCAGCAGTTCGGGGGACAGGGACGAGCAGTACTTC. It codes for CASSSGDRDEQYF.

The chain has TRBV7-4 and TRBJ1-3, with TRBD1 matching over 7 bases. The germline gives CDR1 SGHVT, CDR2 SQSDAQ. This CDR3 region has 17 residues. V lost 2 bases to trimming and J lost 0 bases; unmatched junction nucleotides: 7. The CDR3 nucleotides read TGTGCCAGCAGCTTAATTTGGGACAGAAGCTCTGGAAACACCATATATTTT. Its translation: CASSLIWDRSSGNTIYF.

The chain combines TRBV2 with TRBJ1-2; 7 nucleotides align to TRBD1. V trimming: 5 bases; J trimming: 5 bases; junction bases outside the gene matches: 5. Germline V CDR1 and CDR2: SNHLY, FYNNEI. The CDR3 length is 13 residues. This chain's CDR3 is CASSRGLGYGYTF. CDR3 coding DNA: TGTGCCAGCAGTAGGGGGCTTGGGTATGGCTACACCTTC.

This chain links TRBV7-9 with TRBJ2-7; TRBD1 might be the D (6 bases). The V end lost 5 bases, the J end lost 3 bases, and 14 bases lay between the germline ends. The length of the CDR3 is 14 residues. The V gene's germline CDR1 is SEHNR and CDR2 FQNEAQ (reference sequence). CDR3 nucleotide sequence: TGTGCCAGCAGCCCCGGGCAGGGGAACTACGAGCAGTACTTC. This sequence encodes CASSPGQGNYEQYF.

The chain has TRBV11-3 and TRBJ1-1, with D possibly TRBD1 on 6 matching bases. The CDR3 is 13 amino acids. Germline values: CDR1 SGHNT, CDR2 YENEEA. Trimming took 5 bases from V and 1 from J, leaving 8 bases between them. The CDR3 region is CASSQQGNTEAFF. The CDR3 DNA reads TGTGCCAGCAGCCAACAGGGGAACACTGAAGCTTTCTTT.

The chain combines TRBV2 with TRBJ2-5, with TRBD2 matching over 8 bases. V dropped 0 bases and J dropped 1; count of bases not matched to a gene: 7. Germline V gene data show CDR1 as SNHLY and CDR2 as FYNNEI. This CDR3 is built from 17 residues. CDR3 amino acids: CASSEAIRGGSQETQYF. CDR3 in DNA: TGTGCCAGCAGTGAAGCGATTCGGGGGGGCTCCCAAGAGACCCAGTACTTC.